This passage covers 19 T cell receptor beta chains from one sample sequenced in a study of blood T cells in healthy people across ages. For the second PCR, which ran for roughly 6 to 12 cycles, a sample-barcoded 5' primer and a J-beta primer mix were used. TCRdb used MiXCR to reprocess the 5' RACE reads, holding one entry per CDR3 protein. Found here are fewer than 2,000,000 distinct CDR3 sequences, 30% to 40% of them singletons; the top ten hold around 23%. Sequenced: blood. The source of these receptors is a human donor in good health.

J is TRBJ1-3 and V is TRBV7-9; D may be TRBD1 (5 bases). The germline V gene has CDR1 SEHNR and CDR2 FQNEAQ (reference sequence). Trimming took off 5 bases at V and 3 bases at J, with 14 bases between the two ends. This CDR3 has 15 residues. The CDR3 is CASSPYGTGGNTIYF. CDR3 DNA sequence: TGTGCCAGCAGCCCGTACGGGACGGGTGGAAACACCATATATTTT.

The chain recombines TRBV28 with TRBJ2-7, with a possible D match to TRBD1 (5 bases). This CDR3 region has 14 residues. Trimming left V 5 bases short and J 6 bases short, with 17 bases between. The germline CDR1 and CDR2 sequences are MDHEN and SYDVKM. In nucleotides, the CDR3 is TGTGCCAGCAGTACCGTACAGGACAACCGCGAGCAGTACTTC. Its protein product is CASSTVQDNREQYF.

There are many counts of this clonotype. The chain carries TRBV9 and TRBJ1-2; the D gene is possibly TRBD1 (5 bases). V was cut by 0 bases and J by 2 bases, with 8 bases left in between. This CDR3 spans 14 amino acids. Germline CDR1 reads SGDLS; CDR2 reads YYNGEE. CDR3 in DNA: TGTGCCAGCAGCGTAGTTGGGGGGAACTATGGCTACACCTTC. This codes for CASSVVGGNYGYTF.

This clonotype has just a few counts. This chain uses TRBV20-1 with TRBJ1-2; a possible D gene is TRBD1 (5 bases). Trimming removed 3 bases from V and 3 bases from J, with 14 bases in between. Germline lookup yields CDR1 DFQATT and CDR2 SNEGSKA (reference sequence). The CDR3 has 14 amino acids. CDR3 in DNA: TGCAGTGCTAGTAGGGGTATAGGGGACTATGGCTACACCTTC. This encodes CSASRGIGDYGYTF.

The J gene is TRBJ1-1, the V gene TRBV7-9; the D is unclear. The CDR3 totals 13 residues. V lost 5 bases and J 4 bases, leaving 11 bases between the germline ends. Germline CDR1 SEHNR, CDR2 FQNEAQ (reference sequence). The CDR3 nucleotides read TGTGCCAGCAGCATAGAAGGGAGCACTGAAGCTTTCTTT. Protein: CASSIEGSTEAFF.

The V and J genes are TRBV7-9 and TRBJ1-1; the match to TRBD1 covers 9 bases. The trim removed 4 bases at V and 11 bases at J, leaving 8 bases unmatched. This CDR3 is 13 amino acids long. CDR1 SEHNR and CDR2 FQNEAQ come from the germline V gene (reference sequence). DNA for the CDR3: TGTGCCAGCAGCTCGAGGACAGGGGTGGAGGCTTTCTTT. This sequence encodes CASSSRTGVEAFF.

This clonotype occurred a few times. The DNA of the CDR3 is TGCAGTGCTACAGGGGGCGCAGGAAGCAATCAGCCCCAGCATTTT. This gives the protein CSATGGAGSNQPQHF. The chain has TRBV20-1 and TRBJ1-5; 8 nucleotides line up with TRBD1. Germline CDR1 is DFQATT and CDR2 is SNEGSKA (reference sequence). Trimming at V came to 4 bases and at J to 1 base, leaving 6 bases not matched to a gene. The CDR3 loop spans 15 amino acids.

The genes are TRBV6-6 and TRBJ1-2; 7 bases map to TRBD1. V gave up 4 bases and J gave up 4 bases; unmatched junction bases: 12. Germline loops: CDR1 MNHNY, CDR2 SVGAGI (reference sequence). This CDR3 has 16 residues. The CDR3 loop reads CASSFPPGQLAYGYTF. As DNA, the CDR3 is TGTGCCAGCAGTTTCCCCCCGGGACAGTTAGCCTATGGCTACACCTTC.

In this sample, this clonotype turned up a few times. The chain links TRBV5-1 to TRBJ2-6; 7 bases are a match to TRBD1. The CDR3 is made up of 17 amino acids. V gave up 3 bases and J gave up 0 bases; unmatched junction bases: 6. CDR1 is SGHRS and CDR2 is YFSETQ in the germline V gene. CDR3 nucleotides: TGCGCCAGCAGCTCGACAGGGATGAGCTCTGGGGCCAACGTCCTGACTTTC. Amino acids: CASSSTGMSSGANVLTF. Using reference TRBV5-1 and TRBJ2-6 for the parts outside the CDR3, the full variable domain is KAGVTQTPRYLIKTRGQQVTLSCSPISGHRSVSWYQQTPGQGLQFLFEYFSETQRNKGNFPGRFSGRQFSNSRSEMNVSTLELGDSALYLCASSSTGMSSGANVLTFGAGSRLTVL.

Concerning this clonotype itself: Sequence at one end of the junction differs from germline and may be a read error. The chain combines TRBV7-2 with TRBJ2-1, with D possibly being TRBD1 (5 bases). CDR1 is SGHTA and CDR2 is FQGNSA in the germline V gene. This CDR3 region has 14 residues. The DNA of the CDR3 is TGTGCCAGCAACTTAGGGGTCTATTACAATGAGCAGTTCTTC. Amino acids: CASNLGVYYNEQFF.

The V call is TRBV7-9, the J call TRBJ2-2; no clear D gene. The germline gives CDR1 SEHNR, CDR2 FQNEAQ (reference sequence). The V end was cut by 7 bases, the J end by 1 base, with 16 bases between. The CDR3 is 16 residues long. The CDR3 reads CASTTPWTENTGELFF. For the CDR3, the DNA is TGTGCCAGCACCACTCCGTGGACCGAGAACACCGGGGAGCTGTTTTTT.

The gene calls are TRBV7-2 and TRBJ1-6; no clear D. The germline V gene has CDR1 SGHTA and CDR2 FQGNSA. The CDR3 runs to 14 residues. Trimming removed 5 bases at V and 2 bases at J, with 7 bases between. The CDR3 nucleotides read TGTGCCAGCAGCCCATCCCCCTATAATTCACCCCTCCACTTT. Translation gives CASSPSPYNSPLHF.

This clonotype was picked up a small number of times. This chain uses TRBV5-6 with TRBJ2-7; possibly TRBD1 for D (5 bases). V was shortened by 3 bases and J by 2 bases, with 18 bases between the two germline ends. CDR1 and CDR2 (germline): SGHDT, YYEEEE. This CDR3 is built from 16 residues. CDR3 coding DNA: TGTGCCAGCAGCTCTAGTCGATCCAGGGCCCCCTACGAGCAGTACTTC. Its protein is CASSSSRSRAPYEQYF.

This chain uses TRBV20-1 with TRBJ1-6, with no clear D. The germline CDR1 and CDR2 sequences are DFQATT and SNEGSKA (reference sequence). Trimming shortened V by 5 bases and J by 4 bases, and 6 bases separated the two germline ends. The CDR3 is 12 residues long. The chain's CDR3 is CSAEEYNSPLHF. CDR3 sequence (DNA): TGCAGTGCTGAAGAGTATAATTCACCCCTCCACTTT.

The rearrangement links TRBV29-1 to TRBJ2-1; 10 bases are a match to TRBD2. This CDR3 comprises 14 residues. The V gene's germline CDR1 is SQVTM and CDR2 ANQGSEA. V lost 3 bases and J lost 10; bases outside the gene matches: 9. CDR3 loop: CSVDQAGGPGEQFF. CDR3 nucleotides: TGCAGCGTTGACCAAGCGGGGGGGCCGGGGGAGCAGTTCTTC.

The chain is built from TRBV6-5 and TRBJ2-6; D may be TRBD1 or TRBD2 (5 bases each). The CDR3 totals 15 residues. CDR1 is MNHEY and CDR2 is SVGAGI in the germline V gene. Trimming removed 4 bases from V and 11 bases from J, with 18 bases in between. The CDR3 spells CASSSLSGTRDVLTF. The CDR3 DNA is TGTGCCAGCAGTTCTCTTTCCGGGACCCGTGACGTCCTGACTTTC.

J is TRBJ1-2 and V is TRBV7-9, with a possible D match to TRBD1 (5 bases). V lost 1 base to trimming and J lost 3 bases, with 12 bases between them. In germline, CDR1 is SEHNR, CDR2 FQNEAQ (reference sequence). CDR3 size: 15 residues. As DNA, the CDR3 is TGTGCCAGCAGCTTAGAAGGGACCGAGGACTATGGCTACACCTTC. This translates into CASSLEGTEDYGYTF.

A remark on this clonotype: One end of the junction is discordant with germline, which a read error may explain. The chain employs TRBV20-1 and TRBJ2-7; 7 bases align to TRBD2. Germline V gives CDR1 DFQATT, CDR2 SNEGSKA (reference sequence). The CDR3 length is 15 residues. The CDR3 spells CSARPLGRENYEQYF. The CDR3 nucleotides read TGCAGCGCTAGACCGCTGGGGAGGGAAAACTACGAGCAGTACTTC.

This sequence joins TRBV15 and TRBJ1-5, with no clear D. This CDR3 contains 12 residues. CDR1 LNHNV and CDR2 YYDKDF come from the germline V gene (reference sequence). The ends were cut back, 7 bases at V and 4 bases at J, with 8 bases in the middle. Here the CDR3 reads CATTHGNQPQHF. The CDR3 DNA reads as TGTGCCACCACCCATGGAAATCAGCCCCAGCATTTT.